Shown below are 24 T cell receptor beta chains from a single sample sequenced in a study of blood T cell repertoires in COVID-19. This table comes from immunoSEQ multiplex PCR, and its TCRdb copy is limited to in-frame clones, with some not included. The table has 200,000 to 300,000 clones, about 91% seen once. Sequencing was done on a sample of PBMCs or T cells enriched from blood (not recorded which). These receptor sequences come from a woman in her thirties or forties with acute COVID-19.

The CDR3 sequence: CASRPTERGGNEQFF. In DNA, the CDR3 is TGTGCCAGCAGGCCGACTGAGCGGGGGGGCAATGAGCAGTTCTTC. The V call is TRBV2, the J call TRBJ2-1, with 10 bases aligning to TRBD2. The CDR3 sequence is 15 residues long. V was clipped by 6 bases and J by 6 bases; unmatched bases: 8. Germline assignment: CDR1 SNHLY and CDR2 FYNNEI.

The chain combines TRBV11-3 with TRBJ2-7, with D possibly matching TRBD2 (6 bases). CDR1 and CDR2 from the germline V gene are SGHNT and YENEEA. V dropped 1 base and J dropped 9 bases, with 10 bases sitting between them. The CDR3 totals 12 residues. CDR3 in DNA: TGTGCCAGCAGCTTAGCCGCGGGGATGCAGTACGTC. The encoded protein is CASSLAAGMQYV.

This sequence joins TRBV30 and TRBJ1-2, with D possibly matching TRBD1 (5 bases). CDR1 and CDR2 from the germline V gene are GTSNPN and SVGIG (reference sequence). The CDR3 length is 13 residues. V lost 3 bases, J lost 4 bases, and 12 bases lay in between. The CDR3 region is CAWRGGTPYGYTF. The CDR3 DNA follows: TGTGCCTGGAGGGGGGGGACCCCCTATGGCTACACCTTC.

V and J are TRBV11-3 and TRBJ1-2; a possible D gene is TRBD1 (6 bases). In germline, CDR1 is SGHNT, CDR2 YENEEA. V was pared by 5 bases and J by 4 bases, with 8 bases between. This CDR3 has 12 amino acids. This CDR3 reads CASSRGTYGYTF. The CDR3 DNA follows: TGTGCCAGCAGCAGGGGGACCTATGGCTACACCTTC. Full variable domain (remainder filled in from reference TRBV11-3 and TRBJ1-2): EAGVVQSPRYKIIEKKQPVAFWCNPISGHNTLYWYLQNLGQGPELLIRYENEEAVDDSQLPKDRFSAERLKGVDSTLKIQPAELGDSAVYLCASSRGTYGYTFGSGTRLTVV.

This chain joins TRBV7-9 and TRBJ1-5; possibly TRBD1 for D (5 bases). Germline assignment: CDR1 SEHNR and CDR2 FQNEAQ (reference sequence). The ends were cut back, 2 bases at V and 7 bases at J, with 9 bases in the middle. This CDR3 comprises 13 residues. This CDR3 is CASSLWGDQPQHF. The CDR3 nucleotides read TGTGCCAGCAGCTTATGGGGCGACCAGCCCCAGCATTTT.

This chain connects TRBV24-1 to TRBJ2-2, with D perhaps matching TRBD2 (5 bases). This CDR3 has 13 amino acids. Germline values: CDR1 KGHDR, CDR2 SFDVKD. The V gene lost 9 bases and the J gene lost 3 bases, with 10 bases spanning the gap. CDR3 protein: CATSGGHTGELFF. The CDR3, as DNA: TGTGCCACCTCTGGAGGCCACACCGGGGAGCTGTTTTTT.

The rearrangement joins TRBV7-9 to TRBJ2-3; 14 bases fit TRBD2. Germline V gene sequence: CDR1 SEHNR, CDR2 FQNEAQ (reference sequence). The CDR3 totals 16 residues. The J segment lost 5 bases and the V segment lost 3 bases, leaving 4 bases of the junction unmatched. CDR3 nucleotide sequence: TGTGCCAGCAGCTTTTACGGGACTAGCGGGGGAGATACGCAGTATTTT. This translates into CASSFYGTSGGDTQYF.

The genes are TRBV7-2 and TRBJ2-4, with 12 bases lining up with TRBD2. The junction had 3 bases not matched to a gene; V was cut back by 0 bases and J by 6 bases. CDR1 is SGHTA and CDR2 is FQGNSA in the germline V gene. The CDR3 is 16 amino acids. CDR3 DNA sequence: TGTGCCAGCAGCTTAGCCTCTAGCGGGAGGGGAAACATTCAGTACTTC. Translating gives CASSLASSGRGNIQYF. The full variable domain, with the rest looked up from reference TRBV7-2 and TRBJ2-4, is GAGVSQSPSNKVTEKGKDVELRCDPISGHTALYWYRQSLGQGLEFLIYFQGNSAPDKSGLPSDRFSAERTGGSVSTLTIQRTQQEDSAVYLCASSLASSGRGNIQYFGAGTRLSVL.

The chain has TRBV10-3 and TRBJ1-1; tentatively, D is TRBD1 (6 bases). CDR1 ENHRY and CDR2 SYGVKD come from the germline V gene. V lost 10 bases and J 1 base, leaving 13 bases between the germline ends. This CDR3 is 13 amino acids long. The chain's CDR3 is CATDDRRNTEAFF. The DNA for the CDR3 is TGTGCCACAGATGACAGGCGGAACACTGAAGCTTTCTTT.

The genes are TRBV5-1 and TRBJ2-1, with 12 bases matching TRBD2. Germline CDR1 and CDR2: SGHRS and YFSETQ. The CDR3 contains 16 residues. V gave up 4 bases and J gave up 9 bases; unmatched junction bases: 11. CDR3 nucleotides: TGCGCCAGCAGCCCCACGGTGGCTAGCGGGAGGGCTGAGCAGTTCTTC. Its translation: CASSPTVASGRAEQFF.

J is TRBJ2-7 and V is TRBV4-3; TRBD2 is a possible D gene (6 bases). The V and J ends lost 4 bases and 5 bases respectively, with 15 bases between them. In germline, CDR1 is LGHNA, CDR2 YSLEER. The CDR3 contains 14 residues. DNA of the CDR3: TGCGCCAGCAGCCTGGGGGGTTCCCTGGACGAGCAGTACTTC. This codes for CASSLGGSLDEQYF.

There are a few counts of this clone. The chain couples TRBV24-1 to TRBJ2-3, with 10 positions matching TRBD1. The CDR3 runs to 16 residues. CDR1 KGHDR and CDR2 SFDVKD come from the germline V gene. Trimming at V came to 2 bases and at J to 2 bases, leaving 3 bases not matched to a gene. CDR3 bases: TGTGCCACCAGTGATTGGGGACAGGGGCCCACAGATACGCAGTATTTT. This translates into CATSDWGQGPTDTQYF.

V gene TRBV5-1 combines with J gene TRBJ1-6, with D hard to call. Trimming removed 4 bases from V and 11 bases from J, with 19 bases in between. CDR3 length: 15 amino acids. Germline values: CDR1 SGHRS, CDR2 YFSETQ. The CDR3, as DNA: TGCGCCAGCAGCCCCGGAGGCGGTGAGGGAACACCCCTCCACTTT. Translation: CASSPGGGEGTPLHF.

This clone was recorded only once. CDR3 sequence (DNA): TGTGCCAGTAGCTCGGCAGGGGATGTCTATGGCTACACCTTC. This gives the protein CASSSAGDVYGYTF. This sequence joins TRBV19 and TRBJ1-2, with D possibly matching TRBD1 (6 bases). The CDR3 runs 14 residues. Germline CDR1 reads LNHDA; CDR2 reads SQIVND (reference sequence). V gave up 6 bases and J gave up 4 bases, with 15 bases separating them.

The V and J genes are TRBV7-2 and TRBJ1-2; 12 bases are shared with TRBD1. V trimming: 1 base; J trimming: 8 bases; junction bases outside the gene matches: 14. The CDR3 totals 18 residues. CDR1 and CDR2 from the germline V gene are SGHTA and FQGNSA. In nucleotides, the CDR3 is TGTGCCAGCAGCTTAGAAATACGCGGGACAGGGGGCGTTAAAGGCTACACCTTC. Amino acids: CASSLEIRGTGGVKGYTF.

The chain carries TRBV29-1 and TRBJ2-3; 7 bases agree with TRBD2. J gave up 0 bases and V 4 bases, and 13 bases lay outside the gene matches. The CDR3 spans 17 residues. The germline V gene has CDR1 SQVTM and CDR2 ANQGSEA. The DNA of the CDR3 is TGCAGCGTTGCCCCCTACGGGGCGGGACTAAGCACAGATACGCAGTATTTT. Translated, it gives CSVAPYGAGLSTDTQYF.

The chain carries TRBV10-2 and TRBJ2-1; TRBD2 matches 8 bases. The CDR3 contains 14 residues. CDR1 WSHSY and CDR2 SAAADI come from the germline V gene. With 7 bases clipped from V and 7 bases from J, the junction kept 9 bases outside the gene matches. The CDR3 loop reads CASTPAGVVNEQFF. CDR3 nucleotide sequence: TGCGCCAGCACCCCAGCGGGAGTAGTAAATGAGCAGTTCTTC.

The chain uses TRBV5-4 and TRBJ2-2; 8 positions agree with TRBD2. Germline CDR1 reads SGHNT; CDR2 reads YYREEE (reference sequence). The CDR3 is 17 amino acids. Trimming removed 1 base from V and 5 bases from J; junction bases left unmatched: 10. The chain's CDR3 is CASSLSSGIAGTGELFF. CDR3 bases: TGTGCCAGCAGCTTGAGTAGCGGGATAGCGGGTACCGGGGAGCTGTTTTTT. The whole variable domain, filled in from reference TRBV5-4 and TRBJ2-2, reads ETGVTQSPTHLIKTRGQQVTLRCSSQSGHNTVSWYQQALGQGPQFIFQYYREEENGRGNFPPRFSGLQFPNYSSELNVNALELDDSALYLCASSLSSGIAGTGELFFGEGSRLTVL.

This clone was observed once. V is TRBV7-9 and J is TRBJ2-7, with a possible D match to TRBD2 (5 bases). Germline V CDR1 and CDR2: SEHNR, FQNEAQ (reference sequence). Trimming shortened V by 4 bases and J by 1 base, and 17 bases separated the two germline ends. The CDR3 covers 16 residues. The CDR3 loop reads CASSSRLTSWSYEQYF. The CDR3 bases are TGTGCCAGCAGCTCCCGACTAACGTCATGGTCCTACGAGCAGTACTTC.

V is TRBV24-1 and J is TRBJ2-1; no clear D. This CDR3 region has 11 residues. Between the trimmed V and J ends, which lost 4 bases and 10 bases, there was a span of 7 bases. Per the germline V gene, CDR1 is KGHDR and CDR2 is SFDVKD. The CDR3 nucleotides are TGTGCCACCAGTGACCGCAGGGAGCAGTTCTTC. Translation gives CATSDRREQFF.

The rearrangement joins TRBV14 to TRBJ1-2; TRBD1 aligns across 11 bases. V lost 3 bases and J lost 8; bases outside the gene matches: 14. CDR1 and CDR2 (germline): SGHDN, FVKESK. The CDR3 contains 17 residues. The CDR3 sequence: CASSQLAGQGALGGYTF. As DNA, the CDR3 is TGTGCCAGCAGCCAGCTCGCCGGACAGGGGGCTTTAGGAGGCTACACCTTC.

The gene calls are TRBV6-5 and TRBJ1-2; maybe TRBD1 (5 bases). CDR3 length: 12 residues. Germline V gene sequence: CDR1 MNHEY, CDR2 SVGAGI. V was shortened by 8 bases and J by 7 bases, with 14 bases between the two germline ends. CDR3: CASEDRAIGYTF. CDR3 DNA sequence: TGTGCCAGCGAAGACAGAGCTATTGGCTACACCTTC.

This clone has a single count. V is TRBV24-1 and J is TRBJ2-5; 9 bases match TRBD1. The CDR3 is 14 amino acids. Germline V gene sequence: CDR1 KGHDR, CDR2 SFDVKD. The trim removed 2 bases at V and 5 bases at J, leaving 2 bases unmatched. The chain's CDR3 is CATSDSGTGETQYF. The CDR3 DNA is TGTGCCACCAGTGATTCCGGGACAGGGGAGACCCAGTACTTC.

The V gene is TRBV11-3, the J gene TRBJ1-6; D uncertain. The CDR3 is made up of 15 amino acids. The germline gives CDR1 SGHNT, CDR2 YENEEA. V lost 5 bases and J 5 bases, leaving 13 bases between the germline ends. The CDR3 coding sequence is TGTGCCAGCAGCCCACAATTCAGCGATAATTCACCCCTCCACTTT. This encodes CASSPQFSDNSPLHF.